Each of the 31 T cell receptor beta chains below was sequenced from the same sample in a study of blood T cells in healthy people across ages. For the second PCR, which ran for about 6 to 11 cycles, a sample-barcoded 5' primer and a J-beta primer mix were used. MiXCR was run by TCRdb on the 5' RACE reads, yielding one entry per CDR3 protein. This table has about 1,500,000 distinct CDR3 sequences, 28% appearing once. What was sequenced was blood. Receptors originate from a woman in her twenties or thirties in good health.

The V and J genes are TRBV20-1 and TRBJ2-1; 9 bases are a match to TRBD2. Trimming took 4 bases from V and 4 from J; bases not matched to a gene: 11. This CDR3 comprises 16 residues. Per the germline V gene, CDR1 is DFQATT and CDR2 is SNEGSKA (reference sequence). Here the CDR3 reads CSAKALAGNVYNEQFF. The CDR3 nucleotides read TGCAGTGCTAAGGCACTAGCGGGCAACGTTTACAATGAGCAGTTCTTC.

The chain recombines TRBV4-1 with TRBJ2-2; 10 bases map to TRBD2. Trimming took 0 bases from V and 5 from J; bases not matched to a gene: 9. The length of the CDR3 is 18 residues. The germline V gene has CDR1 MGHRA and CDR2 YSYEKL. In DNA form, the CDR3 reads TGCGCCAGCAGCCAAGAACGGGCTAGCGGGGGTAATACCGGGGAGCTGTTTTTT. It specifies CASSQERASGGNTGELFF.

The V call is TRBV29-1, the J call TRBJ1-1; D not resolved. V was trimmed by 4 bases and J by 0 bases, leaving 12 bases between them. There are 14 residues in the CDR3. Germline V gene lookup returns CDR1 SQVTM and CDR2 ANQGSEA. This CDR3 reads CSVVWRQMNTEAFF. The CDR3 nucleotides are TGCAGCGTTGTATGGCGGCAGATGAACACTGAAGCTTTCTTT.

V is TRBV6-2 or TRBV6-3 and J is TRBJ2-1, with 9 bases fitting TRBD2. CDR3 length: 17 amino acids. From germline, CDR1 is MNHEY and CDR2 SVGEGT. The junction had 9 bases not matched to a gene; V was cut back by 6 bases and J by 0 bases. The CDR3 loop reads CASSPLEREVSYNEQFF. CDR3 bases: TGTGCCAGCAGCCCCCTGGAGCGGGAGGTCTCCTACAATGAGCAGTTCTTC.

The chain combines TRBV5-1 with TRBJ2-3; 11 bases fit TRBD2. The CDR3 contains 17 residues. Germline V gene lookup returns CDR1 SGHRS and CDR2 YFSETQ. Unmatched junction bases numbered 7, after V lost 2 bases and J lost 2 bases. CDR3: CASSFGGTSGVTDTQYF. The CDR3 bases are TGCGCCAGCAGCTTTGGGGGGACTAGCGGTGTCACAGATACGCAGTATTTT.

V and J are TRBV18 and TRBJ2-7, with TRBD1 as a possible D gene (5 bases). V was clipped by 4 bases and J by 3 bases, with 10 bases between them. This CDR3 comprises 13 residues. Germline V gene lookup returns CDR1 KGHSH and CDR2 LQKENI. The CDR3 bases are TGTGCCAGCTCACGCCAGGGTATCTACGAGCAGTACTTC. This codes for CASSRQGIYEQYF.

The V gene is TRBV5-5, the J gene TRBJ1-1, with D hard to call. Trimming left V 2 bases short and J 0 bases short, with 11 bases between. The CDR3 has 15 amino acids. The germline V gene has CDR1 SGHKS and CDR2 YYEKEE (reference sequence). This chain's CDR3 is CASSFRLGMNTEAFF. As DNA, the CDR3 is TGTGCCAGCAGCTTCAGGCTCGGCATGAACACTGAAGCTTTCTTT.

About this clonotype: Given a much more abundant clone one base away, this may be a read error. The chain links TRBV9 to TRBJ2-3, with 10 bases identical to TRBD2. CDR3 length: 18 residues. Looked up from germline, CDR1 is SGDLS and CDR2 is YYNGEE. DNA of the CDR3: TGTGCCGGCAGCGTAGGCAGCGGGAGGGCCGGAGGTACAGATACGCAGTATTTT. It specifies CAGSVGSGRAGGTDTQYF. Supplemented by reference TRBV9 and TRBJ2-3, the full variable domain reads DSGVTQTPKHLITATGQRVTLRCSPRSGDLSVYWYQQSLDQGLQFLIQYYNGEERAKGNILERFSAQQFPDLHSELNLSSLELGDSALYFCAGSVGSGRAGGTDTQYFGPGTRLTVL.

The DNA for the CDR3 is TGCAGCGTTGATTTCACCCCAGGTAACACTGAAGCTTTCTTT. Protein: CSVDFTPGNTEAFF. The gene calls are TRBV29-1 and TRBJ1-1; D is uncertain. The CDR3 is 14 residues long. The germline V gene encodes CDR1 SQVTM and CDR2 ANQGSEA. The ends were cut back, 3 bases at V and 2 bases at J, with 13 bases in the middle.

This chain joins TRBV5-1 and TRBJ2-4; 13 bases are shared with TRBD2. Germline-derived CDR1 and CDR2 are SGHRS and YFSETQ. The length of the CDR3 is 21 residues. V lost 3 bases to trimming and J lost 0 bases; unmatched junction nucleotides: 15. In DNA form, the CDR3 reads TGCGCCAGCAGCTCGGAACTAGCGGGGGGGCCTGGAGGAGTAGCCAAAAACATTCAGTACTTC. Residues: CASSSELAGGPGGVAKNIQYF. The complete variable domain, with remaining parts taken from reference TRBV5-1 and TRBJ2-4, reads KAGVTQTPRYLIKTRGQQVTLSCSPISGHRSVSWYQQTPGQGLQFLFEYFSETQRNKGNFPGRFSGRQFSNSRSEMNVSTLELGDSALYLCASSSELAGGPGGVAKNIQYFGAGTRLSVL.

A word on this clonotype: This may be a read error: a much more frequent sequence differs by one nucleotide. The chain combines TRBV29-1 with TRBJ2-5; 8 bases fit TRBD2. CDR1 is SQVTM, CDR2 ANQGSEA, per germline. The CDR3 contains 16 residues. The CDR3 DNA reads as TGCAGCGTTGAACGCCCGGGGACTAGAGGGGAAGAGGCCCAGTACTTC. Protein: CSVERPGTRGEEAQYF. Together with reference TRBV29-1 and TRBJ2-5, the CDR3 gives the full variable domain: SAVISQKPSRDICQRGTSLTIQCQVDSQVTMMFWYRQQPGQSLTLIATANQGSEATYESGFVIDKFPISRPNLTFSTLTVSNMSPEDSSIYLCSVERPGTRGEEAQYFGPGTRLLVL.

The chain links TRBV9 to TRBJ1-2; TRBD1 agrees at 7 bases. CDR1 is SGDLS and CDR2 is YYNGEE in the germline V gene. V lost 3 bases to trimming and J lost 6 bases; unmatched junction nucleotides: 8. The CDR3 totals 14 residues. The CDR3 loop is CASSAQGGDHGYTF. CDR3 nucleotide sequence: TGTGCCAGCAGCGCGCAGGGGGGAGACCATGGCTACACCTTC.

The rearrangement uses TRBV9 and TRBJ1-1, with D unresolved. The CDR3 is 15 amino acids. Germline CDR1 reads SGDLS; CDR2 reads YYNGEE. The germline V and J ends were trimmed by 0 bases and 4 bases, with 13 bases remaining between them. The CDR3 DNA follows: TGTGCCAGCAGCGTAGCGGGCGCCTTAAGCACTGAAGCTTTCTTT. This encodes CASSVAGALSTEAFF.

This clonotype was observed a handful of times. This chain connects TRBV6-1 to TRBJ1-5; tentative D call: TRBD1 (6 bases). Trimming cost V 2 bases and J 4 bases, with 12 bases left between them. Germline V gene data show CDR1 as MNHNS and CDR2 as SASEGT. CDR3 length: 15 amino acids. For the CDR3, the DNA is TGTGCCAGCAGTGAAATCCCGACAGGAAATCAGCCCCAGCATTTT. It yields the protein CASSEIPTGNQPQHF.

This clonotype was observed a few times. This chain links TRBV2 with TRBJ2-3; the D gene is possibly TRBD1 (6 bases). Germline CDR1 reads SNHLY; CDR2 reads FYNNEI. With 7 bases removed from V and 1 base from J, the gap between germline ends came to 9 bases. The CDR3 is 13 amino acids. CDR3 sequence reads: CASNPGGTDTQYF. For the CDR3, the DNA is TGTGCCAGCAATCCAGGGGGCACAGATACGCAGTATTTT. The full variable domain, in which reference TRBV2 and TRBJ2-3 provide the parts outside the CDR3, is EPEVTQTPSHQVTQMGQEVILRCVPISNHLYFYWYRQILGQKVEFLVSFYNNEISEKSEIFDDQFSVERPDGSNFTLKIRSTKLEDSAMYFCASNPGGTDTQYFGPGTRLTVL.

The chain employs TRBV21-1 and TRBJ2-1; TRBD2 reflects the table's D call only, with no check against the DNA. TRBV21-1 is annotated as a pseudogene. CDR3 length equals 18 residues. The CDR3 DNA sequence: TGTGCCAGCATCCCGACTAGCGGGAGGATGAGCTCCTACAATGAGCAGTTCTTC. Translating gives CASIPTSGRMSSYNEQFF.

This chain uses TRBV5-1 with TRBJ1-2; no firm D call. Germline CDR1 reads SGHRS; CDR2 reads YFSETQ. This CDR3 spans 14 amino acids. V was shortened by 7 bases and J by 4 bases, with 17 bases between the two germline ends. The CDR3 spells CASQKVSSPYGYTF. DNA for the CDR3: TGCGCCAGCCAGAAAGTAAGCTCCCCCTATGGCTACACCTTC. Together with reference TRBV5-1 and TRBJ1-2, the CDR3 gives the full variable domain: KAGVTQTPRYLIKTRGQQVTLSCSPISGHRSVSWYQQTPGQGLQFLFEYFSETQRNKGNFPGRFSGRQFSNSRSEMNVSTLELGDSALYLCASQKVSSPYGYTFGSGTRLTVV.

This clonotype was counted a few times. The chain employs TRBV10-2 and TRBJ1-1; 7 bases match TRBD1. The germline V gene has CDR1 WSHSY and CDR2 SAAADI. The CDR3 is 11 amino acids. J gave up 6 bases and V 7 bases, and 2 bases lay outside the gene matches. CDR3: CASKQGPEAFF. The CDR3 nucleotides are TGCGCCAGCAAACAGGGGCCTGAAGCTTTCTTT.

This clonotype was detected many times. The CDR3 reads CASSLAADYEQYF. Here the CDR3 DNA reads TGCGCCAGCAGCTTGGCTGCGGATTACGAGCAGTACTTC. V and J are TRBV5-1 and TRBJ2-7; D gene ambiguous. The CDR3 has 13 residues. The V gene's germline CDR1 is SGHRS and CDR2 YFSETQ. V was pared by 0 bases and J by 4 bases, with 8 bases between.

There are a few counts of this clonotype. The chain recombines TRBV12-3 or TRBV12-4 with TRBJ2-7; 9 bases map to TRBD2. The CDR3 length is 16 residues. Trimming cost V 5 bases and J 2 bases; bases outside gene matches: 10. Here the CDR3 reads CASSTRSSGATYEQYF. DNA for the CDR3: TGTGCCAGCAGTACAAGGTCTAGCGGGGCAACCTACGAGCAGTACTTC.

The chain links TRBV5-1 to TRBJ2-2, with 7 bases identical to TRBD1. CDR1 is SGHRS, CDR2 YFSETQ, per germline. With 3 bases clipped from V and 2 bases from J, the junction kept 7 bases outside the gene matches. The CDR3 has 16 amino acids. CDR3 nucleotide sequence: TGCGCCAGCAGCTGGTCCGGGACAGCAAACACCGGGGAGCTGTTTTTT. Translated: CASSWSGTANTGELFF.

This clonotype appeared a few times. A read error is possible here, since a much larger clone lies one base away. CDR3 region: CASSMTNEQFF. The CDR3 nucleotides are TGCGCCAGCAGCATGACCAATGAGCAGTTCTTC. The chain joins TRBV5-1 to TRBJ2-1; no clear D. Between the trimmed V and J ends, which lost 4 bases and 6 bases, there was a span of 5 bases. The CDR3 is 11 residues long. The germline gives CDR1 SGHRS, CDR2 YFSETQ.

The J gene is TRBJ2-1, the V gene TRBV20-1; D perhaps matches TRBD1 (6 bases). Germline V gives CDR1 DFQATT, CDR2 SNEGSKA (reference sequence). The CDR3 spans 15 residues. V was pared by 5 bases and J by 0 bases, with 14 bases between. CDR3 region: CSALKGGNSYNEQFF. CDR3 sequence (DNA): TGCAGTGCTCTAAAAGGGGGAAACTCCTACAATGAGCAGTTCTTC.

Many counts were recorded for this clonotype. The rearrangement links TRBV18 to TRBJ2-5; tentatively, D is TRBD2 (5 bases). The V and J ends lost 8 bases and 3 bases respectively, with 13 bases between them. Germline V gene data show CDR1 as KGHSH and CDR2 as LQKENI. The length of the CDR3 is 13 residues. The DNA for the CDR3 is TGTGCCAGCAGCCCCCGGGGTGAAGAGACCCAGTACTTC. Translating it yields CASSPRGEETQYF. Looking up the rest from reference TRBV18 and TRBJ2-5 gives the full variable domain: NAGVMQNPRHLVRRRGQEARLRCSPMKGHSHVYWYRQLPEEGLKFMVYLQKENIIDESGMPKERFSAEFPKEGPSILRIQQVVRGDSAAYFCASSPRGEETQYFGPGTRLLVL.

This clonotype has a handful of counts. This rearrangement joins TRBV12-3 or TRBV12-4 to TRBJ2-1, with a possible D match to TRBD1 (6 bases). V was pared by 2 bases and J by 10 bases, with 15 bases between. This CDR3 spans 14 amino acids. The CDR3 region has the DNA TGTGCCAGCAGTTTATTCCAGGGGAAGTGGGAGCAGTTCTTC. It codes for CASSLFQGKWEQFF.

This clonotype appeared a single time. V gene TRBV18 combines with J gene TRBJ2-1, with 8 bases fitting TRBD2. The J segment lost 8 bases and the V segment lost 1 base, leaving 7 bases of the junction unmatched. The germline V gene encodes CDR1 KGHSH and CDR2 LQKENI. The length of the CDR3 is 15 residues. CDR3: CASSPRGGSGDEQFF. CDR3 nucleotide sequence: TGTGCCAGCTCACCACGCGGGGGGTCGGGGGATGAGCAGTTCTTC.

Worth noting for this clonotype: It may be a read error: a sequence one base away is much more abundant. This chain joins TRBV5-6 and TRBJ2-3; 8 nucleotides match TRBD2. Germline trimming cut 4 bases from V and 4 bases from J; bases unmatched to any gene: 11. Germline V gene lookup returns CDR1 SGHDT and CDR2 YYEEEE. The CDR3 covers 16 residues. CDR3 sequence reads: CASSPEESGGSDTQYF. The CDR3 DNA follows: TGTGCCAGCAGCCCGGAAGAGAGCGGGGGTTCAGATACGCAGTATTTT.

This clonotype came up many times. V usage is TRBV10-3 and J usage is TRBJ2-7, with TRBD2 as a possible D gene (6 bases). The CDR3 loop spans 13 amino acids. Trimming stripped 6 bases from V and 5 bases from J, with 14 bases between. Germline V gene sequence: CDR1 ENHRY, CDR2 SYGVKD. CDR3 coding DNA: TGTGCCATCAGAGGGGACTCATCCAACGAGCAGTACTTC. Translation: CAIRGDSSNEQYF.

This clonotype has only a few counts. The chain links TRBV18 to TRBJ1-2; 8 bases line up with TRBD1. CDR3 length: 15 amino acids. V shed 1 base, J shed 5 bases, and the junction held 6 bases outside the gene matches. Germline CDR1 and CDR2: KGHSH and LQKENI. Here the CDR3 DNA reads TGTGCCAGCTCACCACGGTCGACAGGGGAATATGGCTACACCTTC. Protein: CASSPRSTGEYGYTF.

The chain carries TRBV29-1 and TRBJ1-1, with a tentative D call TRBD1 (6 bases). CDR1 and CDR2 (germline): SQVTM, ANQGSEA. CDR3 length equals 13 residues. Trimming removed 1 base from V and 0 bases from J, with 6 bases in between. CDR3 sequence reads: CSVEAGVNTEAFF. Here the CDR3 DNA reads TGCAGCGTTGAAGCAGGGGTGAACACTGAAGCTTTCTTT.

This clonotype was detected only a few times. The rearrangement joins TRBV12-3 or TRBV12-4 to TRBJ2-7; D is uncertain. The ends were cut back, 3 bases at V and 4 bases at J, with 16 bases in the middle. The CDR3 length is 15 residues. The CDR3 region has the DNA TGTGCCAGCAGTTTGGGCTCCCCGCAAACTTACGAGCAGTACTTC. Translation: CASSLGSPQTYEQYF.